This TCR beta chain was identified in a study of cytomegalovirus exposure and HLA in healthy donors (TCRdb year 2017). Regarding the study in general: In an earlier analysis of approximately 640 of the donors, under 300 Gb of sequence data and some 120 million unique TCR beta sequences from 150 million to 200 million T cells were reported. About 280 gigabases of sequencing data and tens of millions of unique TCR sequences were included in an early release covering roughly 600 HLA-typed donors. Of the roughly 400 genotyped donors, less than 85% were placed in the genetic ancestry cluster associated with self-reported Caucasian donors. The aim of the study was to test whether cataloging public T cell receptors could identify signatures of past pathogen exposure. Using immunosequencing, the study profiled T cell repertoires from 500 to 800 subjects and related those repertoires to cytomegalovirus serostatus. Besides the first cohort of 550 to 750 subjects, a separate validation cohort made up of roughly 130 different subjects was used. To predict cytomegalovirus infection status, the study brought together high-throughput TCR immunosequencing, statistical association of individual TCRs with disease status, and machine learning. In a later analysis, previously published TCR beta repertoires from about 640 donors were re-analyzed and high-resolution HLA genotyping was added so that TCR occurrence patterns could be studied. Rather than drawing on any new phenotypic data, the later analysis identified candidate immune exposures from TCR beta sequences and the way those sequences occurred across donors. To decide whether each TCR beta V gene segment behaved as functional or pseudogenic, an earlier analysis of fewer than 750 of the donors relied on high-throughput TCR beta sequencing. Donor age, sex, ethnicity and CMV serostatus were compiled alongside the repertoire data. A later genetic analysis took genome-wide SNP genotypes for about 60% of the roughly 670 donors and used that subset as a discovery cohort. All discovery cohort repertoires had been generated using a single sequencing platform. HLA typing included class I and class II loci at four-digit resolution. The number of typed donors differed by locus: roughly 629-640 for A, B, C, DRB1 and DQB1; 500 to 550 for DQA1; around 580 for DPA1; and about 450 for DPB1. Five DR-DQ haplotypes were treated as single units for association and clustering because of strong linkage in the cohort. Across some 400 genotyped donors of the cohort, an average of roughly 200,000 unique TCR beta nucleotide sequences per donor were sequenced, and about a sixth of those sequences were non-productive.

Libraries were constructed by the immunoSEQ multiplex PCR assay. For the multiplex PCR, a mixture combining 60 forward primers for TCR Vbeta segments and 13 reverse primers for TCR Jbeta segments was used. The CDR3 region of rearranged TCR beta genes was amplified from genomic DNA by a multiplex PCR assay. Amplified TCR beta libraries were sequenced as 87-base-pair reads on the Illumina HiSeq System. In the original analysis: In a later analysis, approximately 74 million unique TCR beta chains were counted across the roughly 610 repertoires, and roughly 11 million of these chains were shared by at least two donors. To remove PCR and sequencing errors, raw reads were error-corrected and collapsed into unique sequences using a nearest-neighbor algorithm that merged closely related sequences. V, D and J gene segments were assigned by aligning CDR3 sequences to IMGT reference sequences. Each retained sequence needed at least a six-nucleotide match to both a V gene segment and a J gene segment. Rearrangements were called productive when the CDR3 lacked stop codons and stayed in frame with V and J; all others were non-productive. CDR3 was defined according to IMGT convention as the region running from the second conserved V-encoded cysteine to the conserved J-encoded phenylalanine. In an earlier analysis of 500 to 650 of the donors, sequences lacking an unambiguous match to a single V gene segment were excluded. An earlier analysis of a few hundred of the donors called V segments functional above 56.7% productive rearrangements and segregating when the between-donor standard deviation exceeded 5%. A statistical classification framework was built for diagnosing cytomegalovirus status from the catalog of TCR beta chain sequences. V and J gene assignment, in a later analysis, came from comparing TCR nucleotide sequences with IMGT/GENE-DB human TR gene sequences. A later analysis assigned CDR3 sequences and most-parsimonious VDJ recombination scenarios with the TCRdist pipeline. A later analysis defined each TCR beta chain by its CDR3 amino acid sequence plus V-gene family, and excluded reads lacking a unique V-gene family. In a later analysis, nearly 600 highly shared, low-generation-probability nucleotide sequences were removed to address suspected cross-contamination and a sequencing artifact. In a later analysis, a clonal expansion index for each public chain was calculated from normalized within-repertoire ranks of inferred template counts. In a later analysis, generation probabilities were computed with a VDJ recombination model fitted to out-of-frame rearrangements, and the resulting probabilities were checked against IGoR. In a later analysis, hypergeometric tests were used to score TCR-TCR, TCR-HLA and TCR-CMV co-occurrence, with a repertoire-size bias correction applied to TCR pairs. False discovery rates were estimated in a later analysis by permuting HLA or CMV assignments 20 times. In a later analysis, co-occurring TCRs were grouped using DBSCAN, with TCRdist sequence similarity added in when clustering inside HLA-allele-positive subsets. Repertoires with fewer than 30,000 or more than 120,000 public chains were left out of co-occurrence clustering, as were five repertoires with anomalous nucleotide sharing. The clones in this table, taken by TCRdb from immuneACCESS, are in-frame only. Not every clone is retained; where verified, under half of the shortfall comes from an unresolved V gene, and the cause of the rest is unknown. The V and J calls and the clone size are those of that table, but D and trimming were determined from the DNA. The sample data list about 120,000 clones, and about four fifths of these were observed just once. About 3.9% of the sample is in the top ten clones.

CDR1 and CDR2 were assigned from the germline V gene (reference sequence) as PRHDT and FYEKMQ. The CDR3 has 14 amino acids, counting the end cysteine and phenylalanine. Only the CDR3 part of the read is kept: 42 bases, read in frame from the first base. V is pared back by 0 bases and J by 4 bases, with 9 bases lying between the germline termini. Points on this clone: Its antigen target is currently unknown. The input lacks base qualities; no much larger clone sits a single base away.

The cohort consisted of 650 to 700 healthy bone marrow donors. At the time of sampling, every cohort member was nominally healthy, though immune exposures that went unrecorded were likely present. The donor was CMV seronegative and belonged to the group of around 400 seronegative cohort members. Every donor gave a peripheral blood sample, and the peripheral blood mononuclear cells from that sample were used for TCR beta sequencing. Genomic DNA extraction from the blood cell samples was performed with the Qiagen DNeasy Blood Extraction Kit. Broad study findings and their caveats: Most TCR sequences were observed very rarely across donors, whereas some public TCRs were present in many individuals. A later analysis associated some 17,000 TCR beta sequences with specific HLA alleles at a false discovery rate of 0.05. According to a later analysis, most CMV-associated TCR beta chains appeared to be HLA-restricted, and the HLA associations seemed to be driven largely by CMV exposure. Correlated functional status among segregating V segments might be attributable to linkage disequilibrium, but an unknown experimental factor could not be ruled out. In a later analysis, HLA-associated TCR beta chains showed more clonal expansion and lower generation probabilities than non-associated chains that were equally common. Roughly uniform sequencing depth across donors was assumed in presence/absence analyses, although this assumption may not hold. The study gave a list of under 200 TCR beta chains associated with cytomegalovirus. Compared with the approximately 670-donor mean, donors in an Asian-associated ancestry cluster had fewer N-insertions in productive TCRs, according to a later genetic analysis. HLA typing was unavailable for some donors at each locus, so association tests used only the typed subset. According to the authors, the approach could potentially be generalized to other disease states and immunological phenotypes. A further reported finding was that TCR beta sequences accurately predicted the HLA-A and HLA-B alleles for most subjects in the first cohort. This cohort had only TCR beta chains sequenced, and the lack of alpha or paired-chain data limited which features could be detected. According to a later analysis, parvovirus B19, influenza, CMV and Epstein-Barr virus appeared linked to several top co-occurrence clusters. A later genetic analysis associated a missense DCLRE1C variant with V-gene and J-gene trimming of TCR beta chains, and an independent cohort replicated the association. A cluster of highly shared sequence variants was judged likely to represent a technical artifact of the sequencing pipeline. In a later analysis, TCR association rates were found to vary across HLA loci, with the most associated TCRs seen for DRB1 alleles and the fewest for HLA-C alleles. CMV serostatus was the only immune exposure information available for the cohort. When HLA alleles, especially DR and DQ, strongly co-occurred, TCR associations were difficult to assign to individual alleles. In vitro tests confirmed that three of the cytomegalovirus-associated TCR beta chains recognize cytomegalovirus antigens. The earlier analysis of almost 600 of the donors excluded 15 to 20 rarely observed V segments, including chromosome 9 orphons, because counts were too low. Some IMGT-functional V segments, including TRBV6-2 and TRBV6-3, could not be told apart with the 87-base-pair reads, so those segments were excluded. Cytomegalovirus status was reported to be diagnosed by the classifier with high specificity and sensitivity in both the original and validation cohorts. Broadly in line with IMGT annotations, most TCR beta V segments showed up in productive rearrangements about 90% or about 30% of the time in an earlier analysis of 587 of the donors.

Material for sequencing was PBMCs. The TCR was taken from a young woman in good health and CMV-seronegative. The sequence joins TRBV13 to TRBJ1-1; confidence is insufficient to name the D gene. The encoded CDR3 is CASSLGTGSTEAFF. Read as DNA, the sequence is TGTGCCAGCAGCTTAGGAACGGGGAGCACTGAAGCTTTCTTT.